This TCR beta chain was sequenced in a study of T cell responses to AZD1222 COVID-19 vaccine. Study results and limitations: Samples come after the peak T cell response, not at day 14. Across the whole spike, CD4 TCRs peaked at regions 160-218 and 743-854.

The CDR3 covers 10 residues. With 6 bases removed from V and 1 base from J, the gap between germline ends came to 0 bases. Per the germline V gene, CDR1 is MNHEY and CDR2 is SMNVEV (reference sequence). Some clones are missing from TCRdb's copy, which holds only in-frame ones; the method was immunoSEQ multiplex PCR. The profile shows 140,000 to 150,000 clones, 90% to 95% of them singletons. Regarding this clone: What it recognizes is unknown.

The clonotype was recovered from an adult who had recovered from COVID-19. Sequencing used peripheral blood, obtained after recovery from COVID-19. The V gene is TRBV27, the J gene TRBJ2-5, with D unclear. CDR3 bases: TGTGCCAGCAGCCAAGAGACCCAGTACTTC. This sequence encodes CASSQETQYF.